One sample yielded the 24 T cell receptor beta chains listed below, sequenced in a study of cytotoxic CD8 clonotypes in ibrutinib-treated CLL. The protocol was immunoSEQ multiplex PCR, while the TCRdb copy is restricted to in-frame clones and leaves out a portion. The profile shows 250,000 to 350,000 clones, 70% to 80% of them singletons. Source: PBMCs, taken at disease progression, from a patient treated with ibrutinib. The origin of the receptors is a human donor with chronic lymphocytic leukemia.

This clone was detected a few times. The rearrangement uses TRBV7-9 and TRBJ2-6; a weak D match, TRBD2 (5 bases). Germline lookup yields CDR1 SEHNR and CDR2 FQNEAQ (reference sequence). The CDR3 consists of 16 residues. V lost 1 base to trimming and J lost 4 bases, with 11 bases between them. CDR3 loop: CASSLGEIGGANVLTF. The DNA for the CDR3 is TGTGCCAGCAGCTTAGGGGAGATTGGCGGGGCCAACGTCCTGACTTTC.

The V and J genes are TRBV7-9 and TRBJ2-3, with a tentative D call TRBD2 (6 bases). V lost 5 bases to trimming and J lost 4 bases, with 16 bases between them. The CDR3 totals 15 residues. CDR1 SEHNR and CDR2 FQNEAQ come from the germline V gene (reference sequence). As DNA, the CDR3 is TGTGCCAGCAGCCAGGAGCGGGTGGGGGCAGATACGCAGTATTTT. Translating it yields CASSQERVGADTQYF.

The gene calls are TRBV2 and TRBJ2-7, with 7 bases lining up with TRBD2. Germline CDR1 SNHLY, CDR2 FYNNEI. After removal of 7 bases from V and 2 bases from J, the junction contained 11 bases not matched to a gene. The CDR3 is 15 amino acids. The CDR3 reads CASISKALAAYEQYF. As DNA, the CDR3 is TGTGCCAGCATCTCTAAGGCCCTAGCGGCCTACGAGCAGTACTTC. The complete variable domain, with remaining parts taken from reference TRBV2 and TRBJ2-7, reads EPEVTQTPSHQVTQMGQEVILRCVPISNHLYFYWYRQILGQKVEFLVSFYNNEISEKSEIFDDQFSVERPDGSNFTLKIRSTKLEDSAMYFCASISKALAAYEQYFGPGTRLTVT.

This clone was picked up a small number of times. The chain carries TRBV9 and TRBJ1-2; D unresolved. This CDR3 is built from 11 residues. Between the trimmed V and J ends, which lost 4 bases and 8 bases, there was a span of 9 bases. Germline loops: CDR1 SGDLS, CDR2 YYNGEE. The CDR3 protein is CASSPTDGYTF. Written as DNA, the CDR3 is TGTGCCAGCAGCCCTACTGACGGCTACACCTTC.

This sequence joins TRBV28 and TRBJ1-1; 9 bases map to TRBD1. The CDR3 totals 14 residues. Germline CDR1 and CDR2: MDHEN and SYDVKM. V was clipped by 4 bases and J by 10 bases; unmatched bases: 10. CDR3 in DNA: TGTGCCAGCAGTTCAGAAGCCGGGACAGGGACAGCTTTCTTT. This sequence encodes CASSSEAGTGTAFF.

This chain connects TRBV4-3 to TRBJ2-5; TRBD2 matches at 7 bases. V gave up 4 bases and J gave up 2 bases; unmatched junction bases: 7. This CDR3 region has 15 residues. Germline V gene data show CDR1 as LGHNA and CDR2 as YSLEER. CDR3 region: CASSREGLHQETQYF. In DNA form, the CDR3 reads TGCGCCAGCAGCCGGGAGGGTTTACATCAAGAGACCCAGTACTTC.

V and J are TRBV9 and TRBJ2-3; D is undetermined. The CDR3 runs 17 residues. Per the germline V gene, CDR1 is SGDLS and CDR2 is YYNGEE. V lost 0 bases, J lost 2 bases, and 16 bases lay in between. CDR3 coding DNA: TGTGCCAGCAGCGTAGTGGGCTTATACCCTCTCACAGATACGCAGTATTTT. The encoded protein is CASSVVGLYPLTDTQYF.

The chain uses TRBV30 and TRBJ1-1, with D unresolved. Germline V CDR1 and CDR2: GTSNPN, SVGIG (reference sequence). The CDR3 is made up of 12 amino acids. With 3 bases removed from V and 6 bases from J, the gap between germline ends came to 11 bases. In DNA, the CDR3 is TGTGCCTGGAGGCTCCCCAGGCCTGAAGCTTTCTTT. Its protein product is CAWRLPRPEAFF.

The chain uses TRBV29-1 and TRBJ1-3; TRBD1 matches at 8 bases. Germline-derived CDR1 and CDR2 are SQVTM and ANQGSEA. The CDR3 runs 12 residues. Trimming took 5 bases from V and 4 from J; bases not matched to a gene: 1. CDR3 nucleotide sequence: TGCAGCGTTCGGACAGGGGGAAACACCATATATTTT. Translated: CSVRTGGNTIYF.

The genes are TRBV15 and TRBJ1-4; tentatively, D is TRBD1 (6 bases). Germline values: CDR1 LNHNV, CDR2 YYDKDF (reference sequence). V lost 8 bases and J 7 bases, leaving 11 bases between the germline ends. The CDR3 totals 12 residues. DNA of the CDR3: TGTGCCACCGCCGGACAGACTGAAAAACTGTTTTTT. Protein sequence: CATAGQTEKLFF.

The CDR3 loop reads CASSLVYGELFF. CDR3 in DNA: TGTGCCAGCAGCCTAGTGTACGGGGAGCTGTTTTTT. The chain employs TRBV9 and TRBJ2-2; unclear D gene. CDR1 SGDLS and CDR2 YYNGEE come from the germline V gene. The V end lost 4 bases, the J end lost 7 bases, and 8 bases lay between the germline ends. This CDR3 is 12 amino acids long.

The chain recombines TRBV11-2 with TRBJ2-7; D is uncertain. The germline gives CDR1 SGHAT, CDR2 FQNNGV. This CDR3 is 13 amino acids long. Trimming shortened V by 0 bases and J by 10 bases, and 13 bases separated the two germline ends. The CDR3 reads CASSLDRAVLQYF. The CDR3 region has the DNA TGTGCCAGCAGCTTAGATCGGGCAGTTTTACAGTACTTC.

This rearrangement joins TRBV5-1 to TRBJ2-1; D call uncertain. Germline V gene lookup returns CDR1 SGHRS and CDR2 YFSETQ. The CDR3 runs to 15 residues. Deletions cut 0 bases from V and 5 bases from J, with 12 bases between. CDR3 amino acids: CASSLVGNVHNEQFF. The CDR3 coding sequence is TGCGCCAGCAGCTTGGTTGGTAATGTGCACAATGAGCAGTTCTTC.

J is TRBJ2-2 and V is TRBV7-2; tentative D call: TRBD1 (6 bases). The CDR3 length is 13 residues. The germline gives CDR1 SGHTA, CDR2 FQGNSA. Trimming cost V 5 bases and J 6 bases, with 10 bases left between them. CDR3 amino acids: CASSTTGSGELFF. CDR3 in DNA: TGTGCCAGCAGCACGACAGGCTCCGGGGAGCTGTTTTTT.

This clone was counted a single time. The chain joins TRBV27 to TRBJ2-1; 11 bases are a match to TRBD2. CDR1 is MNHEY, CDR2 SMNVEV, per germline (reference sequence). With 6 bases clipped from V and 5 bases from J, the junction kept 12 bases outside the gene matches. The CDR3 is 17 residues long. CDR3 sequence reads: CASRHRPGTSGNNEQFF. The DNA for the CDR3 is TGTGCCAGCAGACATAGACCTGGGACTAGCGGAAACAATGAGCAGTTCTTC.

CDR3 sequence reads: CASRLNAGPYNEQFF. CDR3 sequence (DNA): TGCGCCAGCAGACTCAACGCGGGTCCCTACAATGAGCAGTTCTTC. This chain links TRBV5-1 with TRBJ2-1; possibly TRBD2 for D (5 bases). Germline V gene data show CDR1 as SGHRS and CDR2 as YFSETQ. Trimming cost V 5 bases and J 2 bases, with 14 bases left between them. The CDR3 sequence is 15 residues long.

In this sample, this clone turned up once. The J gene is TRBJ2-5, the V gene TRBV7-2, with 10 bases aligning to TRBD1. CDR3 length: 17 residues. J was trimmed by 3 bases and V by 2 bases; bases with no gene match: 9. The germline V gene has CDR1 SGHTA and CDR2 FQGNSA. This chain's CDR3 is CASSLSLGTGVEETQYF. CDR3 bases: TGTGCCAGCAGCTTATCCCTGGGGACAGGGGTTGAAGAGACCCAGTACTTC.

The V and J genes are TRBV6-1 and TRBJ2-1; perhaps TRBD1 as D (5 bases). Trimming took off 7 bases at V and 7 bases at J, with 14 bases between the two ends. The CDR3 runs to 13 residues. CDR1 and CDR2 from the germline V gene are MNHNS and SASEGT. The CDR3 is CASNIWGENEQFF. Here the CDR3 DNA reads TGTGCCAGCAACATTTGGGGCGAGAATGAGCAGTTCTTC.

In this sample, this clone turned up a few times. Other DNA sequences of this sample code for an identical CDR3. The chain couples TRBV28 to TRBJ1-2; unclear D gene. The CDR3 is 12 amino acids. Germline V lookup: CDR1 MDHEN, CDR2 SYDVKM. Trimming removed 6 bases at V and 4 bases at J, with 9 bases between. The CDR3 DNA sequence: TGTGCCAGCAGCACCGGGCTCTATGGCTACACCTTC. This encodes CASSTGLYGYTF.

The V gene is TRBV9, the J gene TRBJ1-4; D unresolved. The CDR3 covers 15 residues. Trimming took 4 bases from V and 8 from J, leaving 18 bases between them. Germline CDR1 is SGDLS and CDR2 is YYNGEE. The CDR3 loop reads CASSPHEGIREKLFF. DNA for the CDR3: TGTGCCAGCAGCCCTCATGAGGGAATTCGGGAAAAACTGTTTTTT.

J is TRBJ1-6 and V is TRBV4-1; 9 bases match TRBD1. Germline V gives CDR1 MGHRA, CDR2 YSYEKL. This CDR3 has 16 amino acids. Trimming cost V 6 bases and J 9 bases; bases outside gene matches: 12. The CDR3 DNA is TGCGCCAGCAGACCCATACAGGGGGCGCTTATTTCACCCCTCCACTTT. Amino acids: CASRPIQGALISPLHF.

The chain carries TRBV2 and TRBJ1-5; 9 positions agree with TRBD1. Germline V gene lookup returns CDR1 SNHLY and CDR2 FYNNEI. V lost 6 bases, J lost 5 bases, and 11 bases stayed unmatched. CDR3 length: 16 residues. The CDR3 DNA sequence: TGTGCCAGCAGCGACACAGGGGGCGCCTGGCATCAGCCCCAGCATTTT. This sequence encodes CASSDTGGAWHQPQHF.

The chain recombines TRBV10-2 with TRBJ2-7; D remains ambiguous. Germline V gene sequence: CDR1 WSHSY, CDR2 SAAADI. The CDR3 covers 14 residues. With 3 bases removed from V and 9 bases from J, the gap between germline ends came to 18 bases. Here the CDR3 DNA reads TGCGCCAGCAGTGATTGGCTTGTCCCGTATCGGCAGTACTTC. Translating it yields CASSDWLVPYRQYF.

This chain links TRBV29-1 with TRBJ2-5, with no clear D. This CDR3 is 12 amino acids long. CDR1 and CDR2 from the germline V gene are SQVTM and ANQGSEA. Between the trimmed V and J ends, which lost 5 bases and 0 bases, there was a span of 7 bases. The CDR3 region is CSVFPDQETQYF. CDR3 sequence (DNA): TGCAGCGTTTTCCCGGACCAAGAGACCCAGTACTTC.